These 30 T cell receptor beta chains came from one sample sequenced in a study of radiation and T cells in renal cell carcinoma. Data came from immunoSEQ multiplex PCR; TCRdb stores just in-frame clones and leaves some out. The table has 150,000 or so clones, 70% to 90% seen once. Documented time point: baseline pretreatment blood. Treatment described: 15 Gy SBRT to primary tumor, nephrectomy 4 weeks later. Material: blood, obtained from a patient whose treatment included radiotherapy and nephrectomy. These receptors all come from a woman aged 45-65 years with renal cell carcinoma.

The CDR3 reads CASSSSTRAFF. CDR3 nucleotide sequence: TGTGCCAGCAGTTCCTCGACAAGAGCTTTCTTT. V usage is TRBV6-6 and J usage is TRBJ1-1; D gene uncertain. With 4 bases removed from V and 10 bases from J, the gap between germline ends came to 10 bases. CDR1 MNHNY and CDR2 SVGAGI come from the germline V gene (reference sequence). The CDR3 totals 11 residues.

The count of this clone is one. The chain couples TRBV6-5 to TRBJ1-2; possible D gene TRBD1, 5 bases. The germline gives CDR1 MNHEY, CDR2 SVGAGI. The CDR3 has 14 amino acids. Deletions cut 2 bases from V and 2 bases from J, with 9 bases between. CDR3 residues: CASSYKGENYGYTF. CDR3 in DNA: TGTGCCAGCAGTTACAAAGGGGAAAACTATGGCTACACCTTC.

The V call is TRBV6-5, the J call TRBJ1-1; D is unclear. The germline V gene encodes CDR1 MNHEY and CDR2 SVGAGI. V lost 7 bases and J lost 1, with 10 bases in between. The CDR3 sequence is 13 residues long. CDR3 nucleotides: TGTGCCAGCACCACACGTAGGAACACTGAAGCTTTCTTT. Translated, it gives CASTTRRNTEAFF.

The chain joins TRBV1 to TRBJ1-1; the DNA was not compared with TRBD1, the D call given in the table. TRBV1 is listed as a pseudogene. This CDR3 spans 16 amino acids. The chain's CDR3 is CTSSQDLGRFNTEAFF. The CDR3 DNA sequence: TGCACCAGCAGCCAAGATCTGGGCAGATTTAACACTGAAGCTTTCTTT.

The chain employs TRBV7-6 and TRBJ2-1; perhaps TRBD2 as D (6 bases). CDR1 SGHVS and CDR2 FNYEAQ come from the germline V gene. V lost 1 base, J lost 4 bases, and 11 bases lay in between. The CDR3 loop spans 15 amino acids. CDR3 in DNA: TGTGCCAGCAGCTTAGGCCTAGCGTCTTACAATGAGCAGTTCTTC. Translation: CASSLGLASYNEQFF.

V gene TRBV11-2 combines with J gene TRBJ2-5, with TRBD2 identical over 8 bases. Germline loops: CDR1 SGHAT, CDR2 FQNNGV. The CDR3 is 15 residues long. V was pared by 1 base and J by 5 bases, with 6 bases of the junction left unmatched. In DNA form, the CDR3 reads TGTGCCAGCAGCTTAGTTCGCGGGGGGACGGAGACCCAGTACTTC. Translated: CASSLVRGGTETQYF.

The genes are TRBV28 and TRBJ1-1; D gene ambiguous. Deletions cut 6 bases from V and 4 bases from J, with 12 bases between. Germline V lookup: CDR1 MDHEN, CDR2 SYDVKM. The CDR3 extends over 13 amino acids. DNA of the CDR3: TGTGCCAGCAGCCGCAGAGTTGGCACTGAAGCTTTCTTT. Translated: CASSRRVGTEAFF.

V gene TRBV7-2 combines with J gene TRBJ2-7, with D unresolved. This CDR3 is built from 14 residues. Germline loops: CDR1 SGHTA, CDR2 FQGNSA. Trimming cost V 2 bases and J 3 bases, with 11 bases left between them. The CDR3 DNA sequence: TGTGCCAGCAGCTTAAGTCTAGACGGCTACGAGCAGTACTTC. It is translated as CASSLSLDGYEQYF.

The chain combines TRBV10-3 with TRBJ1-5; 7 bases agree with TRBD1. The germline CDR1 and CDR2 sequences are ENHRY and SYGVKD. The CDR3 is made up of 13 amino acids. V lost 4 bases and J lost 5; bases outside the gene matches: 2. The CDR3 region is CAISAGGDQPQHF. CDR3 bases: TGTGCCATCAGTGCAGGGGGGGATCAGCCCCAGCATTTT.

The chain carries TRBV29-1 and TRBJ2-7; D is perhaps TRBD1 (6 bases). CDR3 size: 13 residues. The V end was cut by 5 bases, the J end by 3 bases, with 14 bases between. Germline V gives CDR1 SQVTM, CDR2 ANQGSEA. CDR3 sequence (DNA): TGCAGCGTTCTGAGGGACACAAACTACGAGCAGTACTTC. This translates into CSVLRDTNYEQYF.

The CDR3 DNA reads as TGTGCCAGCAGTCGAACAGAAGGAGGCTACACCTTC. It encodes CASSRTEGGYTF. The rearrangement joins TRBV6-5 to TRBJ1-2; D is ambiguous. In germline, CDR1 is MNHEY, CDR2 SVGAGI. The CDR3 is made up of 12 amino acids. Trimming took off 5 bases at V and 8 bases at J, with 12 bases between the two ends.

The chain is built from TRBV6-1 and TRBJ1-1; maybe TRBD1 (6 bases). V dropped 7 bases and J dropped 4 bases, with 10 bases sitting between them. CDR3 length: 12 amino acids. Looked up from germline, CDR1 is MNHNS and CDR2 is SASEGT. CDR3 in amino acids: CASNDRPTEAFF. The CDR3 DNA reads TGTGCCAGCAACGACAGGCCCACTGAAGCTTTCTTT.

The genes are TRBV30 and TRBJ1-6; tentatively, D is TRBD1 (5 bases). V shed 0 bases and J shed 14 bases, with 17 bases lying between them. The CDR3 is 14 amino acids. Germline V gives CDR1 GTSNPN, CDR2 SVGIG (reference sequence). The CDR3 region is CAWSVTQGIISLHF. The DNA of the CDR3 is TGTGCCTGGAGTGTAACCCAGGGTATCATATCCCTCCACTTT. Variable domain in full (rest from reference TRBV30 and TRBJ1-6): SQTIHQWPATLVQPVGSPLSLECTVEGTSNPNLYWYRQAAGRGLQLLFYSVGIGQISSEVPQNLSASRPQDRQFILSSKKLLLSDSGFYLCAWSVTQGIISLHFGNGTRLTVT.

DNA for the CDR3: TGTGCCAGCTCAAGTATCGACAAGAGTAACTATGGCTACACCTTC. It specifies CASSSIDKSNYGYTF. This sequence joins TRBV18 and TRBJ1-2; D gene ambiguous. Trimming removed 5 bases at V and 1 base at J, with 14 bases between. Germline-derived CDR1 and CDR2 are KGHSH and LQKENI. CDR3 length: 15 residues.

Worth noting for this clone: One end of the junction does not line up with germline, which may come from a read error. The J gene is TRBJ2-7, the V gene TRBV7-7; 11 bases are a match to TRBD2. The CDR3 totals 16 residues. Germline V gives CDR1 SSHAT, CDR2 FNYEAQ (reference sequence). The CDR3 bases are TGTGCTAGCAGCCCCACTAGCGGGGGAACCCCGCTGGAGCAGTACTTC. Translated: CASSPTSGGTPLEQYF.

The J gene is TRBJ1-6, the V gene TRBV30; possibly TRBD1 for D (6 bases). This CDR3 has 13 residues. Germline assignment: CDR1 GTSNPN and CDR2 SVGIG (reference sequence). Trimming stripped 6 bases from V and 7 bases from J, with 13 bases between. The CDR3: CACSRTGNSPLHF. The CDR3, as DNA: TGTGCCTGCAGCAGAACAGGGAATTCACCCCTCCACTTT.

V gene TRBV18 combines with J gene TRBJ1-2; D perhaps matches TRBD1 (5 bases). This CDR3 is built from 13 residues. V was clipped by 3 bases and J by 6 bases, with 11 bases between them. Germline V gene data show CDR1 as KGHSH and CDR2 as LQKENI. In DNA form, the CDR3 reads TGTGCCAGCTCACCGGCCGGGGCGGATGGCTACACCTTC. This encodes CASSPAGADGYTF.

V usage is TRBV30 and J usage is TRBJ1-1, with a possible D match to TRBD1 (6 bases). Germline lookup yields CDR1 GTSNPN and CDR2 SVGIG (reference sequence). The CDR3 covers 14 residues. The germline V and J ends were trimmed by 6 bases and 1 base, with 15 bases remaining between them. The CDR3 loop is CACRGANTNTEAFF. The DNA for the CDR3 is TGTGCCTGCCGGGGGGCTAATACGAACACTGAAGCTTTCTTT.

The genes are TRBV18 and TRBJ2-7, with D perhaps matching TRBD1 (6 bases). CDR3 size: 13 residues. The germline V and J ends were trimmed by 6 bases and 6 bases, with 15 bases remaining between them. Germline lookup yields CDR1 KGHSH and CDR2 LQKENI. This chain's CDR3 is CASSGALRAEQYF. CDR3 nucleotide sequence: TGTGCCAGCTCGGGGGCACTTCGGGCCGAGCAGTACTTC.

The CDR3 protein is CASSLVGAEAFF. The DNA of the CDR3 is TGTGCCAGCAGCTTAGTAGGGGCTGAAGCTTTCTTT. The chain recombines TRBV11-1 with TRBJ1-1; D might be TRBD1 (5 bases). V was trimmed by 1 base and J by 6 bases, leaving 6 bases between them. CDR3 length: 12 residues. The germline gives CDR1 SGHAT, CDR2 FQDESV (reference sequence).

This chain links TRBV5-1 with TRBJ1-3; 10 positions agree with TRBD1. This CDR3 region has 17 residues. CDR1 is SGHRS and CDR2 is YFSETQ in the germline V gene. Germline trimming cut 2 bases from V and 2 bases from J; bases unmatched to any gene: 7. This CDR3 is CASSLRTGGITGNTIYF. The CDR3, as DNA: TGCGCCAGCAGCTTACGGACAGGGGGTATTACTGGAAACACCATATATTTT.

The V gene is TRBV9, the J gene TRBJ1-6, with 7 bases aligning to TRBD1. V lost 3 bases and J lost 10; bases outside the gene matches: 7. CDR1 is SGDLS, CDR2 YYNGEE, per germline. The CDR3 length is 14 residues. DNA of the CDR3: TGTGCCAGCAGCGGTCGACAGGGAGGCTCACCCCTCCACTTT. Protein: CASSGRQGGSPLHF.

This chain uses TRBV2 with TRBJ2-7, with D unclear. The CDR3 is 12 amino acids. CDR1 is SNHLY and CDR2 is FYNNEI in the germline V gene. The V gene lost 1 base and the J gene lost 4 bases, with 5 bases spanning the gap. CDR3 DNA: TGTGCCAGCAGTGAAGAGGATTACGAGCAGTACTTC. Protein sequence: CASSEEDYEQYF.

This clone was picked up a small number of times. This rearrangement joins TRBV6-5 to TRBJ1-3; the match to TRBD1 covers 9 bases. The germline CDR1 and CDR2 sequences are MNHEY and SVGAGI. V lost 10 bases, J lost 10 bases, and 5 bases stayed unmatched. This CDR3 is 11 amino acids long. The CDR3: CATHDRGTIYF. Here the CDR3 DNA reads TGTGCCACCCATGACAGGGGGACCATATATTTT.

This clone came up once. The rearrangement uses TRBV21-1 and TRBJ1-6. TRBV21-1 is an annotated pseudogene. CDR3 length equals 17 residues. The CDR3 spells CASSKVGEMRGVLPLHF. In DNA, the CDR3 is TGTGCCAGCAGCAAAGTCGGGGAAATGAGGGGCGTACTACCCCTCCACTTT.

This clone was observed a single time. CDR3 sequence: CASRLGQGLENEQFF. DNA for the CDR3: TGTGCCAGCAGGCTAGGACAGGGACTTGAGAATGAGCAGTTCTTC. The chain is built from TRBV6-1 and TRBJ2-1; 8 nucleotides agree with TRBD1. The CDR3 is 15 amino acids. CDR1 is MNHNS and CDR2 is SASEGT in the germline V gene. With V trimmed by 6 bases and J by 7 bases, 11 bases remained unmatched.

This chain uses TRBV7-8 with TRBJ1-5; D gene unclear. Germline V lookup: CDR1 SGHVS, CDR2 FQNEAQ. With 3 bases removed from V and 1 base from J, the gap between germline ends came to 10 bases. This CDR3 is 15 amino acids long. The CDR3 DNA reads as TGTGCCAGCAGCTTGCCCGGCAGAAGCAATCAGCCCCAGCATTTT. It yields the protein CASSLPGRSNQPQHF.

The V gene is TRBV18, the J gene TRBJ1-1; 11 positions match TRBD1. The V gene end was trimmed by 3 bases and the J gene end by 3 bases; junction bases not matched to a gene: 3. In germline, CDR1 is KGHSH, CDR2 LQKENI. The CDR3 has 15 amino acids. The CDR3: CASSPGTGGYTEAFF. DNA of the CDR3: TGTGCCAGCTCACCGGGGACAGGGGGGTACACTGAAGCTTTCTTT.

The chain combines TRBV5-1 with TRBJ2-1; 8 bases map to TRBD2. The germline gives CDR1 SGHRS, CDR2 YFSETQ. J gave up 10 bases and V 4 bases, and 19 bases lay outside the gene matches. The CDR3 contains 17 residues. This chain's CDR3 is CASSPSIAGLPSAEQFF. CDR3 bases: TGCGCCAGCAGCCCATCGATAGCGGGGCTCCCCTCGGCGGAGCAGTTCTTC.

V usage is TRBV10-1 and J usage is TRBJ2-3; no clear D gene. V was trimmed by 2 bases and J by 6 bases, leaving 12 bases between them. The CDR3 sequence is 14 residues long. Germline V gene lookup returns CDR1 WNHNN and CDR2 SYGVQD (reference sequence). The CDR3: CASSEVVVGDTQYF. DNA for the CDR3: TGCGCCAGCAGTGAGGTAGTAGTAGGCGATACGCAGTATTTT.